The 26 T cell receptor beta chains below come from one sample, sequenced in a study of OX40 agonist ivuxolimab in advanced cancers. Libraries were made using the immunoSEQ multiplex PCR assay. TCRdb carries this immuneACCESS record with in-frame sequences only. Its versions omit some clonotypes, under half of them owing to an unresolved V gene in the studies checked, with the rest unexplained. In all, the sample holds 60,000 to 70,000 clones, and approximately 91% of those were seen once. The top ten clonotypes cover about 0.26% of the sample. Source: CD4+ or CD8+ T cells sorted from blood, taken in a trial of the OX40 agonist ivuxolimab. Receptors originate from an adult with an advanced solid tumor such as melanoma, head and neck, liver or kidney cancer.

This sequence joins TRBV10-3 and TRBJ2-4; D uncertain. Germline CDR1 ENHRY, CDR2 SYGVKD. The CDR3 is 13 residues long. V gave up 2 bases and J gave up 0 bases, with 2 bases separating them. CDR3 nucleotide sequence: TGTGCCATCAGTGAGCTAGCCAAAAACATTCAGTACTTC. This gives the protein CAISELAKNIQYF.

J is TRBJ2-7 and V is TRBV14; D is unclear. V dropped 4 bases and J dropped 5 bases, with 12 bases sitting between them. CDR3 length: 13 amino acids. The germline CDR1 and CDR2 sequences are SGHDN and FVKESK. CDR3 residues: CASSLQPWDEQYF. In DNA, the CDR3 is TGTGCCAGCAGCCTGCAACCTTGGGACGAGCAGTACTTC.

The chain is built from TRBV28 and TRBJ2-7, with a weak D call TRBD1 (5 bases). The CDR3 is 14 amino acids. CDR1 and CDR2 from the germline V gene are MDHEN and SYDVKM. V was shortened by 4 bases and J by 0 bases, with 10 bases between the two germline ends. CDR3 sequence reads: CASSYLGLSYEQYF. In DNA form, the CDR3 reads TGTGCCAGCAGTTACCTGGGGCTCTCCTACGAGCAGTACTTC.

The chain carries TRBV7-9 and TRBJ2-5, with D possibly matching TRBD1 (6 bases). The J call could be wrong; TRBJ2-7 is a better fit for the DNA end. The CDR3 length is 15 residues. Looked up from germline, CDR1 is SEHNR and CDR2 is FQNEAQ (reference sequence). The CDR3 protein is CASSPAPGTTYEQYF. The CDR3 DNA follows: TGTGCCAGCAGCCCAGCCCCAGGGACAACCTACGAGCAGTACTTC.

V is TRBV28 and J is TRBJ1-5; TRBD1 is a possible D gene (6 bases). V lost 5 bases, J lost 8 bases, and 19 bases lay in between. Germline CDR1 is MDHEN and CDR2 is SYDVKM. The CDR3 has 15 residues. The CDR3 protein is CASSLQGLGEKPQHF. CDR3 coding DNA: TGTGCCAGCAGTCTACAGGGCCTGGGTGAAAAGCCCCAGCATTTT.

The chain recombines TRBV27 with TRBJ1-4; D unclear. There are 12 residues in the CDR3. Germline-derived CDR1 and CDR2 are MNHEY and SMNVEV (reference sequence). Trimming removed 6 bases from V and 2 bases from J, with 4 bases in between. CDR3 sequence (DNA): TGTGCCAGCAGGCAGACTAATGAAAAACTGTTTTTT. Translating it yields CASRQTNEKLFF.

This sequence joins TRBV28 and TRBJ2-3; 10 positions agree with TRBD2. V trimming: 4 bases; J trimming: 0 bases; junction bases outside the gene matches: 7. Per the germline V gene, CDR1 is MDHEN and CDR2 is SYDVKM. The CDR3 is 17 residues long. In DNA, the CDR3 is TGTGCCAGCAGTTCAATCCCGACTAGCGGGAGCACAGATACGCAGTATTTT. This codes for CASSSIPTSGSTDTQYF.

This clone has only one observation. This chain connects TRBV11-3 to TRBJ1-4, with 8 bases fitting TRBD1. This CDR3 is 16 amino acids long. Germline CDR1 SGHNT, CDR2 YENEEA. Trimming took 4 bases from V and 8 from J; bases not matched to a gene: 12. CDR3 sequence reads: CASSSQSGGFGEKLFF. The CDR3 DNA is TGTGCCAGCAGCTCCCAATCAGGGGGCTTCGGGGAAAAACTGTTTTTT. Full variable domain (rest looked up from reference TRBV11-3 and TRBJ1-4): EAGVVQSPRYKIIEKKQPVAFWCNPISGHNTLYWYLQNLGQGPELLIRYENEEAVDDSQLPKDRFSAERLKGVDSTLKIQPAELGDSAVYLCASSSQSGGFGEKLFFGSGTQLSVL.

This sequence joins TRBV19 and TRBJ2-5; D is undetermined. Germline CDR1 LNHDA, CDR2 SQIVND (reference sequence). This CDR3 is built from 14 residues. Written as DNA, the CDR3 is TGTGTCACACCCGGGCTTAGGGTCCAAGAGACCCAGTACTTC. This sequence encodes CVTPGLRVQETQYF.

V gene TRBV11-2 combines with J gene TRBJ2-1, with 12 bases that match TRBD2. With 3 bases clipped from V and 5 bases from J, the junction kept 2 bases outside the gene matches. Germline lookup yields CDR1 SGHAT and CDR2 FQNNGV. The CDR3 has 15 amino acids. In DNA, the CDR3 is TGTGCCAGCAGCTTTCTAGCGGGAGGGGACAATGAGCAGTTCTTC. Translating gives CASSFLAGGDNEQFF. Drawing the rest from reference TRBV11-2 and TRBJ2-1, the complete variable domain is EAGVAQSPRYKIIEKRQSVAFWCNPISGHATLYWYQQILGQGPKLLIQFQNNGVVDDSQLPKDRFSAERLKGVDSTLKIQPAKLEDSAVYLCASSFLAGGDNEQFFGPGTRLTVL.

A single count supports this clone. The chain uses TRBV7-6 and TRBJ2-2; 8 nucleotides align to TRBD2. After removal of 3 bases from V and 0 bases from J, the junction contained 9 bases not matched to a gene. The CDR3 runs to 18 residues. CDR1 and CDR2 from the germline V gene are SGHVS and FNYEAQ. In DNA, the CDR3 is TGTGCCAGCAGCTTGAAAGCGGGGGCAGGAACGAACACCGGGGAGCTGTTTTTT. The encoded protein is CASSLKAGAGTNTGELFF.

In nucleotides, the CDR3 is TGTGCCAGTAGTACGGGACTAGCGGTGGCCAATGAGCAGTTCTTC. Translation: CASSTGLAVANEQFF. The chain combines TRBV19 with TRBJ2-1, with 11 bases matching TRBD2. The CDR3 has 15 amino acids. J was trimmed by 6 bases and V by 4 bases; bases with no gene match: 5. In germline, CDR1 is LNHDA, CDR2 SQIVND (reference sequence).

The V gene is TRBV27, the J gene TRBJ2-7, with a tentative D call TRBD1 (5 bases). This CDR3 has 18 residues. Trimming took 2 bases from V and 0 from J, leaving 20 bases between them. Germline V gives CDR1 MNHEY, CDR2 SMNVEV (reference sequence). The CDR3: CASSLRARRGPSSYEQYF. DNA for the CDR3: TGTGCCAGCAGTTTACGAGCCCGAAGGGGCCCTTCCTCCTACGAGCAGTACTTC.

The rearrangement links TRBV5-1 to TRBJ2-5, with 8 nucleotides matching TRBD2. Germline loops: CDR1 SGHRS, CDR2 YFSETQ. The junction had 5 bases not matched to a gene; V was cut back by 0 bases and J by 4 bases. There are 15 residues in the CDR3. As DNA, the CDR3 is TGCGCCAGCAGCTTGGCGGCGGGAGGTCGAGAGACCCAGTACTTC. It encodes CASSLAAGGRETQYF.

In this sample, this clone turned up once. The chain uses TRBV28 and TRBJ2-7; 9 bases are shared with TRBD2. CDR3 length: 16 residues. J gave up 2 bases and V 1 base, and 6 bases lay outside the gene matches. The germline gives CDR1 MDHEN, CDR2 SYDVKM. This CDR3 is CASSLLAAGGPYEQYF. The CDR3 bases are TGTGCCAGCAGTTTATTAGCGGCGGGAGGGCCCTACGAGCAGTACTTC.

The chain recombines TRBV4-1 with TRBJ2-2; 11 bases line up with TRBD2. The V gene end was trimmed by 1 base and the J gene end by 3 bases; junction bases not matched to a gene: 13. The CDR3 extends over 20 amino acids. Germline CDR1 MGHRA, CDR2 YSYEKL. CDR3 protein: CASSQGRLTSGRSYTGELFF. The CDR3, as DNA: TGCGCCAGCAGCCAAGGCCGACTTACTAGCGGGAGATCTTACACCGGGGAGCTGTTTTTT.

This clone was picked up one time. This rearrangement joins TRBV19 to TRBJ2-5; possibly TRBD1 for D (5 bases). CDR3 length equals 13 residues. Germline loops: CDR1 LNHDA, CDR2 SQIVND (reference sequence). V lost 2 bases to trimming and J lost 5 bases, with 9 bases between them. CDR3 sequence (DNA): TGTGCCAGTAGTATATCAGGGTGGGAGACCCAGTACTTC. Residues: CASSISGWETQYF.

The chain uses TRBV5-1 and TRBJ2-2; D not resolved. The germline V and J ends were trimmed by 3 bases and 2 bases, with 11 bases remaining between them. The CDR3 length is 15 residues. Germline V gene lookup returns CDR1 SGHRS and CDR2 YFSETQ. The CDR3, as DNA: TGCGCCAGCAGCTCCTACTACACCAACACCGGGGAGCTGTTTTTT. It yields the protein CASSSYYTNTGELFF.

This chain joins TRBV5-1 and TRBJ1-4, with D possibly being TRBD1 (5 bases). V was shortened by 0 bases and J by 8 bases, with 11 bases between the two germline ends. The CDR3 consists of 14 residues. Germline CDR1 SGHRS, CDR2 YFSETQ. The CDR3 reads CASSLVAEGEKLFF. The CDR3 DNA reads as TGCGCCAGCAGCTTGGTGGCCGAGGGGGAAAAACTGTTTTTT.

The gene calls are TRBV19 and TRBJ1-5; 10 nucleotides match TRBD1. Germline V gene lookup returns CDR1 LNHDA and CDR2 SQIVND (reference sequence). There are 13 residues in the CDR3. V shed 6 bases, J shed 7 bases, and the junction held 3 bases outside the gene matches. The CDR3 loop reads CASRDRGDQPQHF. CDR3 nucleotides: TGTGCCAGTAGGGACAGGGGGGACCAGCCCCAGCATTTT.

The gene calls are TRBV6-4 and TRBJ2-5; 7 nucleotides agree with TRBD1. The DNA end lines up better with TRBJ2-7; the J call may be wrong. The length of the CDR3 is 13 residues. Germline V gene data show CDR1 as MRHNA and CDR2 as SNTAGT. The CDR3 region is CASSLTGNHEQYF. In DNA form, the CDR3 reads TGTGCCAGCAGTCTGACAGGGAACCACGAGCAGTACTTC.

Written as DNA, the CDR3 is TGTGCCAGCAGCCAAGTCTCGGGCCTTACCTACGAGCAGTACTTC. This sequence encodes CASSQVSGLTYEQYF. This rearrangement joins TRBV4-2 to TRBJ2-7; no reliable D call. The germline CDR1 and CDR2 sequences are LGHNA and YNFKEQ. The length of the CDR3 is 15 residues. The ends were cut back, 1 base at V and 2 bases at J, with 12 bases in the middle.

V gene TRBV7-3 combines with J gene TRBJ2-1, with 13 bases aligning to TRBD2. The CDR3 contains 16 residues. In germline, CDR1 is SGHTA, CDR2 FQGTGA. The J segment lost 7 bases and the V segment lost 5 bases, leaving 8 bases of the junction unmatched. In nucleotides, the CDR3 is TGTGCCAGCAGCAACGGACTAGCGGGAGCCATAAATGAGCAGTTCTTC. This translates into CASSNGLAGAINEQFF.

The chain combines TRBV15 with TRBJ2-2, with 9 bases identical to TRBD2. V shed 3 bases, J shed 0 bases, and the junction held 5 bases outside the gene matches. CDR1 and CDR2 from the germline V gene are LNHNV and YYDKDF (reference sequence). This CDR3 spans 17 amino acids. The chain's CDR3 is CATSRSGLAPNTGELFF. CDR3 DNA: TGTGCCACCAGCAGGTCGGGACTAGCCCCGAACACCGGGGAGCTGTTTTTT.

This chain uses TRBV11-2 with TRBJ2-7; TRBD2 agrees at 7 bases. V was clipped by 3 bases and J by 3 bases; unmatched bases: 5. Germline CDR1 SGHAT, CDR2 FQNNGV. The CDR3 covers 14 residues. The CDR3 nucleotides are TGTGCCAGCAGCTTGTCCGCGGGAGACTACGAGCAGTACTTC. It is translated as CASSLSAGDYEQYF.

CDR3 DNA: TGTGCCAGCAGTTACGGACCCATACAGGGATCCACTGAAGCTTTCTTT. Protein product: CASSYGPIQGSTEAFF. The chain joins TRBV6-6 to TRBJ1-1, with a weak D call TRBD1 (6 bases). Trimming cost V 2 bases and J 4 bases, with 17 bases left between them. The germline CDR1 and CDR2 sequences are MNHNY and SVGAGI (reference sequence). This CDR3 contains 16 residues.